This is a list of T cell receptor beta chains from one sample in a study of radiotherapy plus CTLA-4 blockade in lung cancer. Generated by immunoSEQ multiplex PCR, the TCRdb table keeps only in-frame clones and is missing some. The sample has under 95,000 clones, roughly 80% seen once. The sequencing used peripheral blood, collected from a patient treated with radiotherapy plus ipilimumab. Every receptor here comes from a human donor with non-small cell lung cancer who had stable disease on radiotherapy plus ipilimumab. CDR3s include the opening cysteine and the closing phenylalanine or tryptophan. Each record gives: V gene, D gene, J gene, clone size, CDR3 DNA, CDR3 protein. D genes are given only for firm matches. Clone size is stated in some rows and not others, as once, few, many or a class when expanded.

TRBV5-4,.,TRBJ2-5,.,TGTGCCAGCAGCTCCTCCGGTCGGGAAGAGACCCAGTACTTC,CASSSSGREETQYF
TRBV5-1,.,TRBJ2-5,.,TGCGCCAGCAGCACCGGGACACTCCAAGAGACCCAGTACTTC,CASSTGTLQETQYF
TRBV19,TRBD1,TRBJ1-6,.,TGTGCCAGTAGTATAAAGGACAGGGGGAGTCCGAGCTCACCCCTCCACTTT,CASSIKDRGSPSSPLHF
TRBV4-1,.,TRBJ2-2,.,TGCGCCAGCAGCCAAGAAATTACACGCGGTCACGGGGAGCTGTTTTTT,CASSQEITRGHGELFF
TRBV7-7,.,TRBJ2-7,.,TGTGCTAGCATCCCCCCCCGGTTAAGCTCCTACGAGCAGTACTTC,CASIPPRLSSYEQYF
TRBV28,TRBD1,TRBJ1-5,few,TGTGCCAGCGAGACAGGGAACGGTGGGCAGCATTTT,CASETGNGGQHF
TRBV14,TRBD1,TRBJ2-2,.,TGTGCCAGCAGCCCTCAAGACAGGGTTCGCACCGGGGAGCTGTTTTTT,CASSPQDRVRTGELFF
TRBV4-2,TRBD2,TRBJ2-7,few,TGTGCCAGCAGCCAAGATGCCGGCGGGAGTGTCTACGAGCAGTACTTC,CASSQDAGGSVYEQYF
TRBV9,.,TRBJ1-1,.,TGTGCCAGCAGCCCCACCCCGGAGAACACTGAAGCTTTCTTT,CASSPTPENTEAFF
TRBV27,TRBD1,TRBJ1-2,.,TGTGCCAGCAGTTTGGACAGGTACTATGGCTACACCTTC,CASSLDRYYGYTF
TRBV6-1,.,TRBJ2-7,.,TGTGCCAGCAGTGAACCCTCAGGGGTATACTACTACGAGCAGTACTTC,CASSEPSGVYYYEQYF
TRBV13,.,TRBJ1-1,.,TGTGCCAGCAGCTTAGATCTGGGGAGAATTGAAGCTTTCTTT,CASSLDLGRIEAFF
TRBV19,.,TRBJ2-3,.,TGTGCCAGTAGTATCGCAGTCACAGATACGCAGTATTTT,CASSIAVTDTQYF
TRBV30,TRBD2,TRBJ2-7,.,TGTGCCTGGGGTGGCGGGGGGTCGAGCTACGAGCAGTACTTC,CAWGGGGSSYEQYF
TRBV6-5,.,TRBJ1-2,.,TGTGCCAGCAGTTACTCCGTCGGAGGGGCGTATGGCTACACCTTC,CASSYSVGGAYGYTF
TRBV9,.,TRBJ1-2,.,TGTGCCAGCAGCCAGACAGGAAACTATGGCTACACCTTC,CASSQTGNYGYTF
TRBV19,.,TRBJ2-3,few,TGTGCCAGTAGTATGCTAAGCACAGATACGCAGTATTTT,CASSMLSTDTQYF
TRBV5-4,TRBD2,TRBJ2-1,.,TGTGCCAGCAGCGGTCAACTAGCGGGGGGAAGGAATGAGCAGTTCTTC,CASSGQLAGGRNEQFF